This T cell receptor (beta chain) was observed in a study of blood T cell repertoires in COVID-19. Across the study: Both acute and convalescent COVID-19 samples were obtained from the United States, Italy and Spain. The cDNA or gDNA used as material had been derived from T cells, B-cell-depleted T cells, or PBMCs.

How the authors handled the data: Quantification of nucleated cells was approximated via reference gene primer amplification. Libraries were prepared by immunoSEQ multiplex PCR; TCRdb keeps only in-frame clonotypes and omits some of them. V, J and clone size were drawn from that table, and D and trimming were deduced from the DNA. The sample has nearly 200,000 clones; 85% are singletons. Sequenced: peripheral blood. The TCR originated in a man between 60 and 70 years old with COVID-19, enrolled during active disease.

CDR3 sequence (DNA): TGTGCTAGTGGTTTGGTAACGGCCGGGGAGCTGTTTTTT. This encodes CASGLVTAGELFF. This chain connects TRBV12-5 to TRBJ2-2; D not certain. V was shortened by 0 bases and J by 6 bases, with 5 bases between the two germline ends. CDR3 size: 13 residues. Per the germline V gene, CDR1 is LGHNT and CDR2 is FRNRAP.